The 9 T cell receptor beta chains below all came from one sample that was sequenced in a study of identical twins. Each CDR3 protein gets one entry after TCRdb re-called the 5' RACE reads with MiXCR. The table records fewer than 350,000 distinct CDR3 sequences, about 8.9% of them present only once. In addition, the sample was reused for a study of yellow fever vaccine responses in identical twins.

Specimen: memory (CD45RO+) T cells sorted from blood. The receptors were gathered from a woman younger than 35 in good health.

This clonotype turned up a few times. The chain uses TRBV10-3 and TRBJ2-3; D uncertain. The CDR3 runs 15 residues. Germline CDR1 is ENHRY and CDR2 is SYGVKD. Between the trimmed V and J ends, which lost 2 bases and 6 bases, there was a span of 15 bases. The CDR3 coding sequence is TGTGCCATCAGTGAGGCTAGAGCCATCTCGGATACGCAGTATTTT. This codes for CAISEARAISDTQYF.

This sequence joins TRBV12-3 or TRBV12-4 and TRBJ2-1; 8 positions match TRBD2. Trimming cost V 3 bases and J 5 bases; bases outside gene matches: 6. CDR3 length: 15 amino acids. CDR3 bases: TGTGCCAGCAGTTTGGGCGGGAGGACCAACAATGAGCAGTTCTTC. Its protein product is CASSLGGRTNNEQFF.

Only a few counts were recorded for this clonotype. The chain carries TRBV27 and TRBJ2-5; no clear D gene. The V end lost 6 bases, the J end lost 0 bases, and 11 bases lay between the germline ends. Germline V gene data show CDR1 as MNHEY and CDR2 as SMNVEV (reference sequence). CDR3 size: 14 residues. The CDR3 region has the DNA TGTGCCAGCAGCCTTACACCGTACCAAGAGACCCAGTACTTC. Its translation: CASSLTPYQETQYF.

The chain combines TRBV11-2 with TRBJ2-7, with TRBD2 identical over 10 bases. CDR3 length: 13 amino acids. The V segment lost 7 bases and the J segment 4 bases; nucleotides outside the gene matches: 4. In germline, CDR1 is SGHAT, CDR2 FQNNGV. CDR3 residues: CASNPLAGYEQYV. CDR3 DNA sequence: TGTGCCAGCAACCCACTAGCGGGGTACGAGCAGTACGTC.

The J gene is TRBJ2-1, the V gene TRBV7-2; 10 bases fit TRBD2. The germline V gene has CDR1 SGHTA and CDR2 FQGNSA. This CDR3 region has 17 residues. Trimming at V came to 0 bases and at J to 9 bases, leaving 11 bases not matched to a gene. The CDR3 protein is CASSLAGSGGGPIEQFF. CDR3 coding DNA: TGTGCCAGCAGCTTAGCGGGGAGCGGGGGGGGTCCTATTGAGCAGTTCTTC.

The chain links TRBV4-1 to TRBJ2-1; 7 bases line up with TRBD2. V shed 2 bases and J 6 bases; nucleotides not matched to a gene: 10. The CDR3 covers 16 residues. Germline V gives CDR1 MGHRA, CDR2 YSYEKL. The CDR3 reads CASSQSTASGSNEQFF. CDR3 in DNA: TGCGCCAGCAGCCAATCTACGGCTAGCGGAAGCAATGAGCAGTTCTTC.

Only a few counts were recorded for this clonotype. The rearrangement uses TRBV7-9 and TRBJ2-3; D unclear. Germline CDR1 SEHNR, CDR2 FQNEAQ (reference sequence). V dropped 3 bases and J dropped 5 bases, with 9 bases sitting between them. The CDR3 is made up of 13 amino acids. The CDR3 sequence: CASSLGPLDTQYF. CDR3 in DNA: TGTGCCAGCAGCTTGGGCCCCTTAGATACGCAGTATTTT.

Many counts were recorded for this clonotype. The rearrangement links TRBV4-1 to TRBJ2-7, with D possibly TRBD1 on 6 matching bases. V was clipped by 0 bases and J by 10 bases, with 10 bases between them. The CDR3 loop spans 12 amino acids. Germline V gene lookup returns CDR1 MGHRA and CDR2 YSYEKL. CDR3 coding DNA: TGCGCCAGCAGCCAAGAGGGGGCATCTCAGTACTTC. Translation gives CASSQEGASQYF.

This clonotype showed up just a few times. The rearrangement links TRBV6-1 to TRBJ1-6, with D possibly matching TRBD1 (6 bases). CDR3 size: 13 residues. The germline V gene encodes CDR1 MNHNS and CDR2 SASEGT. The V end lost 5 bases, the J end lost 7 bases, and 9 bases lay between the germline ends. In DNA, the CDR3 is TGTGCCAGCAGTAAGCAGGGGAATTCACCCCTCCACTTT. It yields the protein CASSKQGNSPLHF.